This T cell receptor beta chain was sequenced for a study of shared clonotypes between healthy human individuals. Points from the study as a whole: Generation probabilities of non-shared clonotypes were lower (relative to those shared by all four donors). Of the naive CD4 clonotypes, approximately 5% were shared across a handful of donors.

As for this clone: Its antigen is unknown. The sample contains more than one DNA sequence encoding this CDR3.

Germline V gene data show CDR1 as SGHVS and CDR2 as FQNEAQ. CDR3 length: 15 residues. V was shortened by 5 bases and J by 1 base, with 9 bases between the two germline ends. For every subset, genomic DNA was evenly distributed across several immunoSEQ plates. The method was immunoSEQ multiplex PCR; TCRdb's version includes in-frame clones alone and lacks a portion of them. This table has roughly 2.1 million clones, about 93% appearing once. CD45RO-negative, CCR7-selected cells formed the naive CD8 fraction, which excluded terminally differentiated effector memory CD45RA+ cells. The donor cohort consisted entirely of Caucasian adults residing in Nashville, Tennessee.

Material for sequencing was naive CD8+ T cells from PBMCs. The sequence was obtained from a man in his late teens or twenties in good health. Some clones in this sample may be carry-over from other donors' samples. This chain connects TRBV7-8 to TRBJ2-6; D is ambiguous. The CDR3 here is CASSLGRSGANVLTF. CDR3 bases: TGTGCCAGCAGCCTAGGGCGGTCTGGGGCCAACGTCCTGACTTTC.